This T cell receptor beta chain was retrieved from a study of human T cells and chemical hapten exposure. Only a few counts were recorded for this clonotype. Unfractionated whole blood served as the source for total RNA extraction. CDR1 and CDR2 (germline): SQVTM, ANQGSEA. CDR3 length: 13 residues. V trimming: 6 bases; J trimming: 2 bases; junction bases outside the gene matches: 3. TCRdb used MiXCR to reprocess the 5' RACE reads, holding one entry per CDR3 protein. The repertoire consists of 110,000 or so distinct CDR3 sequences, with around a fifth occurring once and the leading ten covering roughly 2.8%.

The V and J genes are TRBV29-1 and TRBJ1-5, with TRBD1 matching over 8 bases. This clonotype was sampled from a human donor in good health. CDR3 in amino acids: CSVQGAGNQPQHF. The DNA of the CDR3 is TGCAGCGTGCAGGGGGCTGGCAATCAGCCCCAGCATTTT.